This TCR beta chain was retrieved from a study of blood T cell repertoires in COVID-19. Repertoires were generated with immunoSEQ multiplex PCR, while TCRdb's copy carries only in-frame clones and drops some. The table records 310,000 or so clones, roughly 87% of them present only once. Trimming shortened V by 0 bases and J by 3 bases, and 11 bases separated the two germline ends. Germline assignment: CDR1 KGHSH and CDR2 LQKENI. There are 15 residues in the CDR3. This rearrangement joins TRBV18 to TRBJ1-2; D may be TRBD1 (5 bases). Specimen: PBMCs or T cells enriched from blood (not recorded which). The sequence was collected from a woman in her thirties who had recovered from COVID-19. CDR3 amino acids: CASSPPGARDYGYTF. CDR3 DNA sequence: TGTGCCAGCTCACCACCTGGGGCCCGTGACTATGGCTACACCTTC.